One sample yielded the 4 T cell receptor beta chains listed below, sequenced in a study of regulatory T cells in long-lasting Graves disease. Time point described: newly diagnosed GD, antithyroid drugs for less than 3 months. Construction of the TCR library relied on RNA isolated from PBMCs. Building of the TCR beta libraries involved iRepertoire HTBI primers and Arm-PCR of CDR3 regions. From the multiplex PCR reads, TCRdb called clonotypes with MiXCR, one entry per CDR3 protein. This table has some 330,000 distinct CDR3 sequences, approximately 10% appearing once. This sample was shared with a second study, whose subject was T cells in Graves' hyperthyroidism and ophthalmopathy.

The sample in question was peripheral blood mononuclear cells (PBMCs), obtained at new diagnosis, from a patient treated with antithyroid drugs. All receptors come from a woman in her late teens or twenties with Graves disease.

With respect to this clonotype: It may be a read error: a sequence one base away is much more abundant. The chain carries TRBV20-1 and TRBJ1-1; D might be TRBD1 (5 bases). The germline V gene has CDR1 DFQATT and CDR2 SNEGSKA (reference sequence). V lost 5 bases and J 4 bases, leaving 14 bases between the germline ends. The CDR3 loop spans 13 amino acids. The CDR3 region has the DNA TGCAGTGCTCCCAGGGTTAGACTCACTGAAGCTTTCTTT. Translation: CSAPRVRLTEAFF.

V is TRBV7-2 and J is TRBJ2-5, with D uncertain. This CDR3 region has 14 residues. Germline V gene data show CDR1 as SGHTA and CDR2 as FQGNSA. Trimming left V 0 bases short and J 6 bases short, with 11 bases between. The CDR3: CASSLAAPPKTQYF. CDR3 bases: TGTGCCAGCAGCTTAGCGGCCCCGCCGAAGACCCAGTACTTC.

This clonotype appeared many times. The CDR3 does not end in the conserved phenylalanine or tryptophan, so this is likely a read error. The rearrangement joins TRBV20-1 to TRBJ2-3; maybe TRBD2 (6 bases). The germline CDR1 and CDR2 sequences are DFQATT and SNEGSKA (reference sequence). With 3 bases removed from V and 0 bases from J, the gap between germline ends came to 10 bases. The CDR3 is made up of 14 amino acids. The CDR3 coding sequence is TGCAGTGCTAGTTGGGGGGTAAGCACAGATACGCAGTATTCT. Its translation is CSASWGVSTDTQYS.

The chain uses TRBV9 and TRBJ2-3; 9 bases are shared with TRBD2. The CDR3 runs 16 residues. CDR1 is SGDLS and CDR2 is YYNGEE in the germline V gene. J lost 1 base, V lost 4 bases, and 7 bases had no gene match. CDR3 sequence: CASSSQGGGGTDTQYF. In DNA, the CDR3 is TGTGCCAGCAGCTCCCAAGGCGGGGGGGGCACAGATACGCAGTATTTT.